This is a list of T cell receptor beta chains from one sample in a study of low-dose radiotherapy and immunotherapy resistance in tumors. TCRdb fed the reads into MiXCR, producing one record per CDR3 protein. Of approximately 70,000 distinct CDR3 sequences listed, around 30% are singletons. The sequences come from PBMCs, collected before treatment. The receptors shown here come from a female donor with ovarian cancer. The CDR3 runs from the conserved cysteine through the conserved F or W. D genes are given only for firm matches. Clone size appears in some rows only: once, few, many, or a class for an expanded clone.

CDR3nt: TGTGCCAGTACCACACCCGGGGGGTACAGGGGGAATGAGCAGTTCTTC
CDR3aa: CASTTPGGYRGNEQFF
j_gene: TRBJ2-1
d_gene: -
v_gene: TRBV19
abundance: once

CDR3nt: TGTGCCAGCAGTTACTTTAACTCCAGGGCTTTCTTT
CDR3aa: CASSYFNSRAFF
j_gene: TRBJ1-1
d_gene: -
v_gene: TRBV6-2/TRBV6-3
abundance: many

CDR3nt: TGTGCCAGCAGCGACAGGGGTAGCGAGCAGTACTTC
CDR3aa: CASSDRGSEQYF
j_gene: TRBJ2-7
d_gene: TRBD1
v_gene: TRBV6-2/TRBV6-3
abundance: -

CDR3nt: TGCGCCAGCAGTGCCCGGACTTATGGCTACACCTTC
CDR3aa: CASSARTYGYTF
j_gene: TRBJ1-2
d_gene: -
v_gene: TRBV10-2
abundance: -

CDR3nt: TGTGCCAGCAGTCCGGGACGCCTAGGCTACACCTTC
CDR3aa: CASSPGRLGYTF
j_gene: TRBJ1-2
d_gene: -
v_gene: TRBV12-3/TRBV12-4
abundance: -

CDR3nt: TGTGCCAGCAGCTTAGGGGGGACTAGACAAGATACGCAGTATTTT
CDR3aa: CASSLGGTRQDTQYF
j_gene: TRBJ2-3
d_gene: TRBD2
v_gene: TRBV7-9
abundance: many

CDR3nt: TGTGCCAGCAGCCCCAGACAGGGTAGGGCAGATACGCAGTATTTT
CDR3aa: CASSPRQGRADTQYF
j_gene: TRBJ2-3
d_gene: TRBD1
v_gene: TRBV7-2
abundance: few

CDR3nt: TGTGCCAGCAGGACGCCCCTCTCTGGGGCCAACGTCCTGACTTTC
CDR3aa: CASRTPLSGANVLTF
j_gene: TRBJ2-6
d_gene: -
v_gene: TRBV28
abundance: once

CDR3nt: TGTGCCAGCAGCCAAGCAGGGGAATACGAGCAGTACTTC
CDR3aa: CASSQAGEYEQYF
j_gene: TRBJ2-7
d_gene: -
v_gene: TRBV3-1
abundance: -

CDR3nt: TGTGCCAGCAGTTACCCCAAGGTGGGGAGCTCTGGGGCCAACGTCCTGACTTTC
CDR3aa: CASSYPKVGSSGANVLTF
j_gene: TRBJ2-6
d_gene: -
v_gene: TRBV6-5
abundance: many

CDR3nt: TGTGCCAGCAGCGTAGGGGGGGGACAGACAACTGGATACTATGGCTACACCTTC
CDR3aa: CASSVGGGQTTGYYGYTF
j_gene: TRBJ1-2
d_gene: TRBD1
v_gene: TRBV9
abundance: -

CDR3nt: TGCGCCAGCAGCTTGACGGGACTCCCCTACAATGAGCAGTTCTTC
CDR3aa: CASSLTGLPYNEQFF
j_gene: TRBJ2-1
d_gene: -
v_gene: TRBV5-1
abundance: -

CDR3nt: TGTGCCAGCAGCCCAAACTTGGGGCTTGGAGATACGCAGTATTTT
CDR3aa: CASSPNLGLGDTQYF
j_gene: TRBJ2-3
d_gene: -
v_gene: TRBV25-1
abundance: many

CDR3nt: TGTGCCAGCAGCTTGAGCGGGAATGCGCAGTATTTT
CDR3aa: CASSLSGNAQYF
j_gene: TRBJ2-3
d_gene: TRBD2
v_gene: TRBV5-8
abundance: many

CDR3nt: TGTGCCAGCGGCCGGGACGCGAACAATGAGCAGTTCTTC
CDR3aa: CASGRDANNEQFF
j_gene: TRBJ2-1
d_gene: -
v_gene: TRBV6-2/TRBV6-3
abundance: many

CDR3nt: TGTGCCAGCAGCCCAACAGGGGGGAATTCACCCCTCCACTTT
CDR3aa: CASSPTGGNSPLHF
j_gene: TRBJ1-6
d_gene: TRBD1
v_gene: TRBV14
abundance: many

CDR3nt: TGTGCCAGCAGCTCTTCTCACATTGGCCGGGACGGGCGTAGTAATGAGCAGTTCTTC
CDR3aa: CASSSSHIGRDGRSNEQFF
j_gene: TRBJ2-1
d_gene: -
v_gene: TRBV11-3
abundance: medium-sized

CDR3nt: TGCAGTGCTAGGTCGCCTAGCGGGGGGAGGTATACGCAGTATTTT
CDR3aa: CSARSPSGGRYTQYF
j_gene: TRBJ2-3
d_gene: TRBD2
v_gene: TRBV20-1
abundance: many

CDR3nt: TGTGCCAGCAGTTTAGGGGGGATTAACAATGAGCAGTTCTTC
CDR3aa: CASSLGGINNEQFF
j_gene: TRBJ2-1
d_gene: -
v_gene: TRBV6-1
abundance: -

CDR3nt: TGTGCCAGCACTAGGGAGAGCGAGCAGTACTTC
CDR3aa: CASTRESEQYF
j_gene: TRBJ2-7
d_gene: -
v_gene: TRBV2
abundance: many

CDR3nt: TGTGCCAGCTCACCAAGTAAGGGGGCAGATAATTCACCCCTCCACTTT
CDR3aa: CASSPSKGADNSPLHF
j_gene: TRBJ1-6
d_gene: TRBD1
v_gene: TRBV18
abundance: few

CDR3nt: TGTGCCAGCAGCTTAAAAAGGTGGCGGGGCGGCCCAAACACAGATACGCAGTATTTT
CDR3aa: CASSLKRWRGGPNTDTQYF
j_gene: TRBJ2-3
d_gene: -
v_gene: TRBV5-4
abundance: -

CDR3nt: TGTGCCAGCAGCTTAGCGCCGGGTCCCGGAAACACCATATATTTT
CDR3aa: CASSLAPGPGNTIYF
j_gene: TRBJ1-3
d_gene: -
v_gene: TRBV7-2
abundance: many

CDR3nt: TGTGCCAGCAGCTTAAAAGGGATGATGAACACTGAAGCTTTCTTT
CDR3aa: CASSLKGMMNTEAFF
j_gene: TRBJ1-1
d_gene: -
v_gene: TRBV7-3
abundance: many

CDR3nt: TGCGCCAGCAGCTTGGGTCAGTCGGAGCGTACGACCTACGAGCAGTACTTC
CDR3aa: CASSLGQSERTTYEQYF
j_gene: TRBJ2-7
d_gene: -
v_gene: TRBV5-1
abundance: -

CDR3nt: TGTGCCAGCAGCTCAAACCTGAAGGGGGGCACTGAAGCTTTCTTT
CDR3aa: CASSSNLKGGTEAFF
j_gene: TRBJ1-1
d_gene: -
v_gene: TRBV5-6
abundance: few

CDR3nt: TGTGCCAGTAGTATAGTTGGGCAGCATAACACTGAAGCTTTCTTT
CDR3aa: CASSIVGQHNTEAFF
j_gene: TRBJ1-1
d_gene: -
v_gene: TRBV19
abundance: -

CDR3nt: TGTGCCAGTTCGGACGGAGGACTAGCCAAAAACATTCAGTACTTC
CDR3aa: CASSDGGLAKNIQYF
j_gene: TRBJ2-4
d_gene: -
v_gene: TRBV6-2/TRBV6-3
abundance: many

CDR3nt: TGCAGTGCCGGATTTGCTGGGGGGGGCAGGGGTCAGACCCAGTACTTC
CDR3aa: CSAGFAGGGRGQTQYF
j_gene: TRBJ2-5
d_gene: -
v_gene: TRBV20-1
abundance: many

CDR3nt: TGCGCCAGCACCGAAGACAGGTTCACCGGAGGCTACACCTTC
CDR3aa: CASTEDRFTGGYTF
j_gene: TRBJ1-2
d_gene: -
v_gene: TRBV4-1
abundance: few

CDR3nt: TGTGCCAGCAGTCTACGACAGGGGCGCTTAGAGACCCAGTACTTC
CDR3aa: CASSLRQGRLETQYF
j_gene: TRBJ2-5
d_gene: TRBD1
v_gene: TRBV12-3/TRBV12-4
abundance: many

CDR3nt: TGTGCCAGCAGCCAAAGAGACGAAACTAGCACCGGGGAGCTGTTTTTT
CDR3aa: CASSQRDETSTGELFF
j_gene: TRBJ2-2
d_gene: -
v_gene: TRBV3-1
abundance: many

CDR3nt: TGTGCCAGTAGTATACTGGGGGGACTAGTCCTAGAGACCCAGTACTTC
CDR3aa: CASSILGGLVLETQYF
j_gene: TRBJ2-5
d_gene: TRBD2
v_gene: TRBV19
abundance: few

CDR3nt: TGTGCCAGCATGAATCGGAAAGGGGGCAATCAGCCCCAGCATTTT
CDR3aa: CASMNRKGGNQPQHF
j_gene: TRBJ1-5
d_gene: -
v_gene: TRBV6-2/TRBV6-3
abundance: many

CDR3nt: TGCAGTGCAACGACCGGGGAGAGTCAGCCCCAGCATTTT
CDR3aa: CSATTGESQPQHF
j_gene: TRBJ1-5
d_gene: -
v_gene: TRBV20-1
abundance: many

CDR3nt: TGCGCCAGCAGCTGGGGGGCGGGGAACACTGAAGCTTTCTTT
CDR3aa: CASSWGAGNTEAFF
j_gene: TRBJ1-1
d_gene: -
v_gene: TRBV5-1
abundance: -

CDR3nt: TGCAGTGCTAGTCCGGCAGGGAATCAGCCCCAGCATTTT
CDR3aa: CSASPAGNQPQHF
j_gene: TRBJ1-5
d_gene: -
v_gene: TRBV20-1
abundance: many

CDR3nt: TGTGCCAGCAGTGAAAGCAGGGGGGGGCCCTCTATTCTCACAGATACGCAGTATTTT
CDR3aa: CASSESRGGPSILTDTQYF
j_gene: TRBJ2-3
d_gene: -
v_gene: TRBV6-2/TRBV6-3
abundance: many

CDR3nt: TGTGCCAGCAGTTTAGATCCCTCCTATGGCTACACCTTC
CDR3aa: CASSLDPSYGYTF
j_gene: TRBJ1-2
d_gene: -
v_gene: TRBV28
abundance: many

CDR3nt: TGCGCCAGCAGCCTCCGGACAGCGAGCTCCTACGAGCAGTACTTC
CDR3aa: CASSLRTASSYEQYF
j_gene: TRBJ2-7
d_gene: -
v_gene: TRBV4-1
abundance: -